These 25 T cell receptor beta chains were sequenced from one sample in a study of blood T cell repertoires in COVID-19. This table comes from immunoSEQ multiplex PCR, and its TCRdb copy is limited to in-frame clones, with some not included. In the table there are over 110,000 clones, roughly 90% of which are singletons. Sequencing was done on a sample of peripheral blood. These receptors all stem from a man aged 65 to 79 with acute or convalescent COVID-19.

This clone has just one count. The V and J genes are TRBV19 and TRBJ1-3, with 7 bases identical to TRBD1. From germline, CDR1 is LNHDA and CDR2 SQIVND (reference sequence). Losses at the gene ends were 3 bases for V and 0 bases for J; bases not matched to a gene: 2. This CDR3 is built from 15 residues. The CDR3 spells CASSIRTGSGNTIYF. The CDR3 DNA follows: TGTGCCAGTAGTATTCGGACAGGCTCTGGAAACACCATATATTTT.

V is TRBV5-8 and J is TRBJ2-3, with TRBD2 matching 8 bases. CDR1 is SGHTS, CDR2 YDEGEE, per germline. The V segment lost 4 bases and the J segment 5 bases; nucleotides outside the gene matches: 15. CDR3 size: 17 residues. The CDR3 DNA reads TGTGCCAGCAGCCGCCCGGTGGTAGCGGGGTCCCGAGATACGCAGTATTTT. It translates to CASSRPVVAGSRDTQYF.

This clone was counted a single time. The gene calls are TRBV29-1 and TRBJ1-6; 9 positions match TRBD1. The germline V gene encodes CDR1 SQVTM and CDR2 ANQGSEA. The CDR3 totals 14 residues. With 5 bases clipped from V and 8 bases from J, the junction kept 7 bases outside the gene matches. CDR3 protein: CSVSTGGSDSPLHF. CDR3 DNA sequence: TGCAGCGTTTCAACAGGGGGCAGTGATTCACCCCTCCACTTT.

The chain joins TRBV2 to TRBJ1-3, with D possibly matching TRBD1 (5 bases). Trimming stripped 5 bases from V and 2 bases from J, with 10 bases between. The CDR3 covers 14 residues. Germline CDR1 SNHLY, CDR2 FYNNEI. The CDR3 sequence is CASSLRGAGNTIYF. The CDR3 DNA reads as TGTGCCAGCAGTTTGCGGGGGGCTGGAAACACCATATATTTT.

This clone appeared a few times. The CDR3 nucleotides read TGTGCCACCAGTGGTATAATGGGAGGTCAGGGAAATCTCTATGGCTACACCTTC. This codes for CATSGIMGGQGNLYGYTF. The chain carries TRBV24-1 and TRBJ1-2; the D gene is possibly TRBD1 (5 bases). The germline V gene encodes CDR1 KGHDR and CDR2 SFDVKD. This CDR3 contains 18 residues. Trimming shortened V by 5 bases and J by 4 bases, and 25 bases separated the two germline ends.

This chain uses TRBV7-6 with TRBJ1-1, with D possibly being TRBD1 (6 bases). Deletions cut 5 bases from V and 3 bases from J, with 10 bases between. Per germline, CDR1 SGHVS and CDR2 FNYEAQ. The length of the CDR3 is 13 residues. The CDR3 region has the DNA TGTGCCAGCAGCGCGACAGGCGACACTGAAGCTTTCTTT. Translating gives CASSATGDTEAFF.

This CDR3 reads CASSEIRGITDTQYF. The CDR3 nucleotides are TGTGCCAGCAGTGAAATCCGGGGGATCACAGATACGCAGTATTTT. The V gene is TRBV25-1, the J gene TRBJ2-3, with D perhaps matching TRBD2 (6 bases). This CDR3 region has 15 residues. The germline V gene has CDR1 MGHDK and CDR2 SYGVNS. With 2 bases removed from V and 2 bases from J, the gap between germline ends came to 11 bases.

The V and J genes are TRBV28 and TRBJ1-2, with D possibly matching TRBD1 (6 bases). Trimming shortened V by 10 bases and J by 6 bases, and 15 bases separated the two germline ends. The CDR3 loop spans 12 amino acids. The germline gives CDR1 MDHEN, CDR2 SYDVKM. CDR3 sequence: CATRGGGDGYTF. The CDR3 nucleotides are TGTGCCACTCGCGGGGGGGGCGATGGCTACACCTTC.

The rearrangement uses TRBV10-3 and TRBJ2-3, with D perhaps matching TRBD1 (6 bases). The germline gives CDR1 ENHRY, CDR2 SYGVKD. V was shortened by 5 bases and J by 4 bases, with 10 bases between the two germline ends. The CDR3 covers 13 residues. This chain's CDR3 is CAISPTGPDTQYF. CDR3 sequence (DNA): TGTGCCATCAGTCCTACAGGGCCAGATACGCAGTATTTT.

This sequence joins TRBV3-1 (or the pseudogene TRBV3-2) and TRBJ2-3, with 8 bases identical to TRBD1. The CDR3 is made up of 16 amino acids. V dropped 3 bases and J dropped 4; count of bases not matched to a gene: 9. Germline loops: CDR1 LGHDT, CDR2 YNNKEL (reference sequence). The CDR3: CASSHRGQDYSDTQYF. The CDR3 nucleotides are TGTGCCAGCAGCCACCGGGGACAGGACTACTCAGATACGCAGTATTTT.

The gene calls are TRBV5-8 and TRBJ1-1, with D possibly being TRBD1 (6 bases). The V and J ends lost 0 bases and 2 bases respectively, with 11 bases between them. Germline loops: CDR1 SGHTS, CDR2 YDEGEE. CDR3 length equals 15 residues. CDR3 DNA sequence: TGTGCCAGCAGCTTGGTGGGGGCTACAAACACTGAAGCTTTCTTT. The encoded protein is CASSLVGATNTEAFF.

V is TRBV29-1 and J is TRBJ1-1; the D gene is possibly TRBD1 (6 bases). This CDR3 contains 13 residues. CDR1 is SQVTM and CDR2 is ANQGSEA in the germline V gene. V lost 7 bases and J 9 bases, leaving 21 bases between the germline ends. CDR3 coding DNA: TGCAGCGCCGCGCAGCGCCAGGGGAGTCAAGCTTTCTTT. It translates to CSAAQRQGSQAFF.

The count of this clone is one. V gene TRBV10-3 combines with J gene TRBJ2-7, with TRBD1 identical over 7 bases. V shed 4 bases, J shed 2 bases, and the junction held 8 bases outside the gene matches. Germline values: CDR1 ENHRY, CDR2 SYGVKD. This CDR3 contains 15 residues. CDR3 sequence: CAISGGAGGTYEQYF. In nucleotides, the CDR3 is TGTGCCATCAGTGGAGGGGCAGGGGGAACCTACGAGCAGTACTTC.

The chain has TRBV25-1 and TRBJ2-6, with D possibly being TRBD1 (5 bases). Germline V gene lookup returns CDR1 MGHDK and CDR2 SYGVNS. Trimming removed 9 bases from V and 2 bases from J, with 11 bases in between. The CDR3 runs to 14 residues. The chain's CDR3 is CASEARAGANVLTF. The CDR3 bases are TGTGCCAGTGAGGCCAGGGCTGGGGCCAACGTCCTGACTTTC.

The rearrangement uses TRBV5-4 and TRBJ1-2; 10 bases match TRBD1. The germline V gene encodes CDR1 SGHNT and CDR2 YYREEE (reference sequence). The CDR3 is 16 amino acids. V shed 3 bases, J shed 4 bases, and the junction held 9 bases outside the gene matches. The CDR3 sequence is CASSWWTGGAIYGYTF. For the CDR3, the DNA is TGTGCCAGCAGCTGGTGGACAGGGGGTGCTATCTATGGCTACACCTTC.

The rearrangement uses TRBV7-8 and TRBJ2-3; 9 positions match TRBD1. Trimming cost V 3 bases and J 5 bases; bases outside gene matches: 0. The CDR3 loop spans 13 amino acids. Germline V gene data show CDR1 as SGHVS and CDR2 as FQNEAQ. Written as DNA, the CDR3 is TGTGCCAGCAGCTTGGACAGGGGAGATACGCAGTATTTT. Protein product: CASSLDRGDTQYF.

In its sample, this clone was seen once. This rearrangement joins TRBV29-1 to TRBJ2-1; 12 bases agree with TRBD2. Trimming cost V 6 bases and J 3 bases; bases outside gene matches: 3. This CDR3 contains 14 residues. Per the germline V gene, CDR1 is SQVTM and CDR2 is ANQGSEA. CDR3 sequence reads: CSVATSGSYNEQFF. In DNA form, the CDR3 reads TGCAGCGTCGCGACTAGCGGGAGCTACAATGAGCAGTTCTTC.

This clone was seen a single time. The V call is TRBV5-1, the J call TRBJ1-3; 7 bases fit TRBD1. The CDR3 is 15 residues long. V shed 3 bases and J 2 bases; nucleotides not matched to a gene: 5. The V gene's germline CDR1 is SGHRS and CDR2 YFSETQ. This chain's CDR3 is CASSSGGHAGNTIYF. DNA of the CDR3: TGCGCCAGCAGCTCAGGGGGGCACGCTGGAAACACCATATATTTT.

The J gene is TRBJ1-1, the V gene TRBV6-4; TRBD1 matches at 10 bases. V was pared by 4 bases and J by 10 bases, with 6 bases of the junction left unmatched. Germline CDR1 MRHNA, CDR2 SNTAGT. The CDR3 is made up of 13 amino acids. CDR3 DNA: TGTGCCAGCAGTGTTTTGGGACAGGGGAGAGCTTTCTTT. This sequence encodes CASSVLGQGRAFF.

The DNA of the CDR3 is TGTGCCACCAGTGATCCGAGGGTTTCCTACGAGCAGTACTTC. This translates into CATSDPRVSYEQYF. This chain links TRBV24-1 with TRBJ2-7, with TRBD2 as a possible D gene (5 bases). CDR1 is KGHDR, CDR2 SFDVKD, per germline. The V end lost 3 bases, the J end lost 1 base, and 9 bases lay between the germline ends. The CDR3 has 14 amino acids.

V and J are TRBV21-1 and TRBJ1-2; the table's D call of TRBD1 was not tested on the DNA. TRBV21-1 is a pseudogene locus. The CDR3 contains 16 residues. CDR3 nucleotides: TGTGCCAGCAGCATACTGAGGGACAGCGTAAACTATGGCTACACCTTC. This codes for CASSILRDSVNYGYTF.

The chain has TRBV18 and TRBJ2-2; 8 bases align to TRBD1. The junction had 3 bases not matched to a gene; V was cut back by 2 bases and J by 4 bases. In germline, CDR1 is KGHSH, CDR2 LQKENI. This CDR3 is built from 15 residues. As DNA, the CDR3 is TGTGCCAGCTCACCAAGACAGGGGTTCACCGGGGAGCTGTTTTTT. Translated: CASSPRQGFTGELFF.

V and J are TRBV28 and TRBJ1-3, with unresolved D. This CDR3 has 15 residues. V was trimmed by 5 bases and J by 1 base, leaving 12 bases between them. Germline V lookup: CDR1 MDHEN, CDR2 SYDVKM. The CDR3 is CASSPNGESGNTIYF. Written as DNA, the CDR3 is TGTGCCAGCAGTCCGAACGGGGAGTCTGGAAACACCATATATTTT.

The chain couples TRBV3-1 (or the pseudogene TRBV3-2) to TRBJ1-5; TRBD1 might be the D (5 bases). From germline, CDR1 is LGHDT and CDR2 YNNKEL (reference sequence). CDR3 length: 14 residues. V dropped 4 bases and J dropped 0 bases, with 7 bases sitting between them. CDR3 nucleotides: TGTGCCAGCAGCCCGGGGGGTAGCAATCAGCCCCAGCATTTT. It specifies CASSPGGSNQPQHF.

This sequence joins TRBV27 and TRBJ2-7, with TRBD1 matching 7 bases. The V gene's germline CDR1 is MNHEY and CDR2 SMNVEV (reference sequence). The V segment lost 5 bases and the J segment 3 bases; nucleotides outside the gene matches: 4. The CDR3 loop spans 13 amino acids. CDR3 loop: CASSVRDSYEQYF. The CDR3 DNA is TGTGCCAGCAGTGTCCGGGACAGCTACGAGCAGTACTTC.